Listed below are T cell receptor beta chains from one sample, sequenced in a study of T cell changes during pregnancy in multiple sclerosis. The data were produced by immunoSEQ multiplex PCR, yet TCRdb's version contains in-frame clones alone and is incomplete. The table lists roughly 51,000 clones, about 90% of them singletons. The sample consisted of CD4+ T cells from peripheral blood mononuclear cells, taken after pregnancy. The receptors originated from a female donor in good health, enrolled as a control in a pregnancy study. CDR3s include the opening cysteine and the closing phenylalanine or tryptophan.

j_gene | v_gene | CDR3aa
TRBJ2-7 | TRBV5-8 | CASSPWVGYGVYF
TRBJ2-7 | TRBV5-8 | CASSLRGIEQYF
TRBJ2-5 | TRBV28 | CASSGDSRTQYF
TRBJ2-7 | TRBV7-2 | CASSFGRSSYEQYF
TRBJ1-3 | TRBV6-5 | CASSYSIQGSGNTIYF
TRBJ1-5 | TRBV13 | CASSLRGARDQPQHF
TRBJ1-4 | TRBV19 | CASRTGSWAEKLFF
TRBJ1-2 | TRBV7-3 | CASSRGGGSYGYTF
TRBJ1-1 | TRBV15 | CATSRASKDTEAFF
TRBJ1-3 | TRBV27 | CASSSLGGGGNTIYF
TRBJ1-2 | TRBV2 | CASSEQGAKPGYTF
TRBJ1-5 | TRBV2 | CASSERTPRNQPQHF
TRBJ2-2 | TRBV5-1 | CASSLGGNTGELFF
TRBJ1-1 | TRBV9 | CASSVGTGPNTEAFF
TRBJ2-7 | TRBV18 | CASSPQGQPYEQYF
TRBJ1-2 | TRBV7-2 | CASSLVVGGGYTF
TRBJ1-1 | TRBV6-5 | CASSYSGTGGREAFF
TRBJ2-7 | TRBV7-2 | CASSPDSSSYEQYF
TRBJ1-1 | TRBV5-4 | CASSFGGRDTEAFF
TRBJ2-6 | TRBV7-2 | CASTRDSLSGANVLTF
TRBJ1-5 | TRBV19 | CASNAELKMTGNQPQHF
TRBJ1-3 | TRBV6-1 | CASREGVGRNTIYF
TRBJ1-6 | TRBV7-9 | CASSFEGQAYNSPLHF
TRBJ1-6 | TRBV30 | CAWGGWASPLHF
TRBJ2-3 | TRBV9 | CASSSKGARADTQYF
TRBJ2-7 | TRBV18 | CASLQNPRGGYEQYF
TRBJ1-1 | TRBV7-2 | CASSLQGLNTEAFF
TRBJ2-1 | TRBV7-9 | CASSSSPKGSQGEQFF
TRBJ2-5 | TRBV7-9 | CASSSSETQYF
TRBJ2-2 | TRBV18 | CASSLLLSTGELFF
TRBJ2-1 | TRBV5-1 | CASTSLQGNEQFF
TRBJ1-1 | TRBV19 | CASSETLNTEAFF
TRBJ1-1 | TRBV2 | CASRPTANTEAFF
TRBJ2-1 | TRBV18 | CASSRDRGSEQFF
TRBJ1-1 | TRBV18 | CASSPPGREEAFF
TRBJ1-5 | TRBV6-1 | CASSVTQGEGQPQHF
TRBJ2-1 | TRBV6-1 | CASSEWGGGGNEQFF
TRBJ2-2 | TRBV7-3 | CASGRMNTGELFF
TRBJ2-7 | TRBV18 | CASSPPRGAYEQYF
TRBJ1-6 | TRBV10-3 | CAISAQGGTSNSPLHF
TRBJ2-3 | TRBV4-3 | CASSQGGLAGTGDTQYF
TRBJ1-2 | TRBV19 | CASRSLGTGGYYGYTF
TRBJ1-1 | TRBV6-6 | CASRVMGQKVNTEAFF
TRBJ1-1 | TRBV2 | CASSDPGTSDIAEAFF
TRBJ1-1 | TRBV6-5 | CASTDRVNTEAFF
TRBJ1-2 | TRBV6-5 | CASSYSSQGNGYTF
TRBJ1-2 | TRBV7-2 | CASSFSRGDGYTF